The present T cell receptor beta chain was sequenced within a study of cytotoxic CD8 clonotypes in ibrutinib-treated CLL. Study in general: Partial response was seen in about 25 patients and complete response in 2; after median 68 months, approximately 14 stayed remitted, around 12 progressed. Study results and caveats: Clonality climbed at ibrutinib response, then dropped toward baseline at progression. Public clonotypes showed up rarely, and on treatment they shrank or held steady. Baseline clonality was higher than in age-matched healthy donors and moved in step with circulating CD8+ T-cell counts.

Notes on this clone: Its target is unknown.

Generated by immunoSEQ multiplex PCR, the TCRdb table keeps only in-frame clones and is missing some. The sample comprises about 49,000 clones, around 53% of which are singletons, and roughly 33% rests with the top ten. Trimming removed 3 bases from V and 0 bases from J, with 10 bases in between. CDR1 is SGDLS, CDR2 YYNGEE, per germline. The length of the CDR3 is 14 residues. Sample: PBMCs, taken after 12 months of ibrutinib treatment. The chain links TRBV9 to TRBJ2-7, with a tentative D call TRBD2 (5 bases). The TCR originated in a human donor with chronic lymphocytic leukemia. The CDR3 bases are TGTGCCAGCAGCGGGACTTCCTTCTCCTACGAGCAGTACTTC. It encodes CASSGTSFSYEQYF.